This T cell receptor beta chain was recovered during a study of blood T cell repertoires in COVID-19. Study context: PBMCs, B-cell-depleted T cells, or T cells provided the cDNA or gDNA that made up the material.

The germline V gene encodes CDR1 LNHDA and CDR2 SQIVND (reference sequence). Deletions cut 1 base from V and 1 base from J, with 4 bases between. The CDR3 spans 14 residues. The study counted Cohort 3 donors as recovered given two negative PCRs, clearance, or symptom resolution. Generated by immunoSEQ multiplex PCR, the TCRdb table keeps only in-frame clones and is missing some. This table has some 180,000 clones, roughly 85% appearing once. What was sequenced was PBMCs or T cells enriched from blood (not recorded which). The chain couples TRBV19 to TRBJ1-4; D gene ambiguous. The sequence was collected from a man aged 40-49 years who had recovered from COVID-19. CDR3 amino acids: CASSIAGTNEKLFF. CDR3 DNA: TGTGCCAGTAGTATAGCGGGAACTAATGAAAAACTGTTTTTT.